A selection of T cell receptor beta chains follows, all from one sample in a study of CD8 T cells in Susac syndrome. TCRdb called the immunoSEQ multiplex PCR reads again in MiXCR, with one record for every CDR3 protein. Of approximately 190,000 distinct CDR3 sequences in the sample, approximately 94% are singletons; the top ten hold approximately 0.089%. Sequenced sample: CD4+ T cells from PBMCs. These receptors came from a human donor with Susac syndrome. Each CDR3 is given with its conserved first and last residue. A D gene is named only where the DNA matches it firmly. Clone size is stated in some rows and not others, as once, few, many or a class when expanded.

J gene	V gene	CDR3 length	clone size	D gene	CDR3 protein	CDR3 DNA
TRBJ1-4	TRBV30	14	.	TRBD1	CAWSQGATNEKLFF	TGTGCCTGGAGTCAGGGGGCTACTAATGAAAAACTGTTTTTT
TRBJ2-2	TRBV24-1	12	.	.	CATSQGSGELFF	TGTGCCACCTCCCAGGGGTCCGGGGAGCTGTTTTTT
TRBJ2-4	TRBV6-6	12	.	TRBD2	CATVPGGNIQYF	TGTGCCACCGTCCCGGGGGGAAACATTCAGTACTTC
TRBJ1-1	TRBV5-1	15	.	.	CASSLAGLRNTEAFF	TGCGCCAGCAGCTTGGCCGGGCTGAGGAACACTGAAGCTTTCTTT
TRBJ2-3	TRBV6-2/TRBV6-3	12	.	.	CASSYLRNTQYF	TGTGCCAGCAGTTACCTTAGAAATACGCAGTATTTT
TRBJ1-2	TRBV18	14	.	.	CASSPPSGPNGYTF	TGTGCCAGCTCACCACCATCAGGGCCGAATGGCTACACCTTC
TRBJ1-3	TRBV5-1	15	.	.	CASRPRGGSGNTIYF	TGCGCCAGCAGACCCCGAGGGGGCTCTGGAAACACCATATATTTT
TRBJ2-1	TRBV20-1	15	once	TRBD1	CSARDLNRGRDEQFF	TGCAGTGCTAGAGATCTGAACAGGGGGCGGGATGAGCAGTTCTTC
TRBJ1-1	TRBV5-4	16	.	TRBD1	CASSLVGGLGSTEAFF	TGTGCCAGCAGCTTGGTAGGGGGCCTGGGTAGCACTGAAGCTTTCTTT
TRBJ2-1	TRBV3-1	14	.	.	CASSPRTTYNEQFF	TGTGCCAGCAGCCCCCGGACTACCTACAATGAGCAGTTCTTC
TRBJ2-5	TRBV2	15	.	TRBD2	CASSELAGSQETQYF	TGTGCCAGCAGTGAACTAGCGGGGAGTCAAGAGACCCAGTACTTC
TRBJ1-2	TRBV27	17	.	TRBD1	CASSLSLTGQGAYGYTF	TGTGCCAGCAGTTTATCTCTAACCGGACAGGGAGCTTATGGCTACACCTTC
TRBJ1-5	TRBV6-5	15	.	.	CASSSRQASNQPQHF	TGTGCCAGCAGTTCCAGACAGGCCAGCAATCAGCCCCAGCATTTT
TRBJ1-5	TRBV2	17	.	.	CASSPGGGRPNLGPQHF	TGTGCCAGCAGTCCCGGGGGCGGCAGGCCCAACCTCGGCCCCCAGCATTTT
TRBJ2-1	TRBV5-1	15	.	.	CASSLEGDKFNEQFF	TGCGCCAGCAGCTTGGAAGGGGATAAGTTCAATGAGCAGTTCTTC
TRBJ2-1	TRBV20-1	11	few	.	CSARGDNEQFF	TGCAGTGCTAGGGGGGACAATGAGCAGTTCTTC
TRBJ1-1	TRBV9	13	.	.	CASTQGPNTEAFF	TGTGCCAGCACCCAGGGGCCTAACACTGAAGCTTTCTTT
TRBJ2-4	TRBV29-1	13	.	.	CSVDKEQGNIQYF	TGCAGCGTTGATAAAGAACAGGGAAACATTCAGTACTTC
TRBJ2-7	TRBV3-1	16	.	.	CASSHPGTGFSYEQYF	TGTGCCAGCAGCCACCCCGGGACTGGGTTCTCCTACGAGCAGTACTTC
TRBJ2-7	TRBV20-1	15	.	.	CSARETLAPTYEQYF	TGCAGTGCTAGAGAAACACTAGCCCCAACCTACGAGCAGTACTTC
TRBJ2-7	TRBV4-2	16	.	TRBD1	CASSQVGTGVWYEQYF	TGTGCCAGCAGCCAAGTCGGGACAGGGGTTTGGTACGAGCAGTACTTC
TRBJ1-2	TRBV9	14	.	.	CASSVAKTAYGYTF	TGTGCCAGCAGCGTAGCCAAAACCGCATATGGCTACACCTTC
TRBJ1-6	TRBV12-3/TRBV12-4	14	once	.	CASRKGGDNSPLHF	TGTGCCAGCAGAAAGGGGGGAGATAATTCACCCCTCCACTTT
TRBJ2-3	TRBV30	15	.	TRBD1	CAWSMRTGRTDTQYF	TGTGCCTGGAGTATGAGGACAGGTAGAACAGATACGCAGTATTTT
TRBJ2-5	TRBV7-9	14	.	.	CASSPEKVRETQYF	TGTGCCAGCAGCCCCGAGAAGGTTCGGGAGACCCAGTACTTC
TRBJ2-1	TRBV7-9	13	.	.	CASSLSLASEQFF	TGTGCCAGCAGCTTATCCCTAGCAAGCGAGCAGTTCTTC
TRBJ1-6	TRBV20-1	15	.	.	CSATPHTGSDSPLHF	TGCAGTGCTACACCCCACACAGGGTCGGATTCACCCCTCCACTTT
TRBJ1-1	TRBV29-1	17	.	TRBD1	CSVVGARDRALNTEAFF	TGCAGCGTTGTGGGGGCCCGGGACAGGGCCCTGAACACTGAAGCTTTCTTT
TRBJ1-1	TRBV20-1	14	once	.	CSAGRGGLGAEAFF	TGCAGTGCCGGGCGCGGGGGCCTTGGGGCTGAAGCTTTCTTT
TRBJ1-1	TRBV28	14	.	TRBD1	CASSTRTGSTEAFF	TGTGCCAGCAGTACCCGGACAGGGTCCACTGAAGCTTTCTTT
TRBJ2-5	TRBV7-3	13	.	TRBD2	CASSRGGAETQYF	TGTGCCAGCAGCCGCGGGGGGGCGGAGACCCAGTACTTC
TRBJ1-1	TRBV30	15	.	.	CAWIGVAPPNTEAFF	TGTGCCTGGATAGGAGTTGCTCCCCCGAACACTGAAGCTTTCTTT
TRBJ2-3	TRBV11-2	15	.	TRBD2	CASRKPGLYTDTQYF	TGTGCCAGCAGGAAACCGGGACTATACACAGATACGCAGTATTTT
TRBJ2-3	TRBV9	14	.	.	CASTVGGATDTQYF	TGTGCCAGCACCGTGGGTGGGGCAACAGATACGCAGTATTTT
TRBJ2-5	TRBV7-9	15	.	.	CASSYGLAIQETQYF	TGTGCCAGCAGCTACGGCCTAGCGATACAAGAGACCCAGTACTTC
TRBJ1-4	TRBV4-2	16	.	.	CASSQEGRGRGEKLFF	TGTGCCAGCAGCCAAGAGGGCAGGGGCCGCGGTGAAAAACTGTTTTTT